The 14 T cell receptor beta chains below all came from one sample that was sequenced in a study of shared clonotypes between healthy human individuals. Only in-frame clones appear in the TCRdb table, and some are missing; sequencing was by immunoSEQ multiplex PCR. The sample has hundreds of thousands of clones, about two thirds seen once. Sequenced sample: memory CD4+ T cells sorted from blood. The subset is: CD45RA-negative fraction. The receptors derive from a woman aged 25 to 39 in good health.

This CDR3 reads CASSPPPPYGYTF. The CDR3 DNA follows: TGTGCCAGCTCACCTCCACCCCCCTATGGCTACACCTTC. The V gene is TRBV18, the J gene TRBJ1-2; D is undetermined. V was shortened by 3 bases and J by 4 bases, with 9 bases between the two germline ends. Germline V gene lookup returns CDR1 KGHSH and CDR2 LQKENI. The CDR3 has 13 residues.

The chain recombines TRBV7-2 with TRBJ2-7; no reliable D call. Germline V gene sequence: CDR1 SGHTA, CDR2 FQGNSA. The CDR3 runs 14 residues. The V gene lost 1 base and the J gene lost 4 bases, with 11 bases spanning the gap. The CDR3 DNA follows: TGTGCCAGCAGCTTAGTAGACGGAGCTTACGAGCAGTACTTC. Translating gives CASSLVDGAYEQYF. Using reference TRBV7-2 and TRBJ2-7 for the parts outside the CDR3, the full variable domain is GAGVSQSPSNKVTEKGKDVELRCDPISGHTALYWYRQSLGQGLEFLIYFQGNSAPDKSGLPSDRFSAERTGGSVSTLTIQRTQQEDSAVYLCASSLVDGAYEQYFGPGTRLTVT.

V usage is TRBV19 and J usage is TRBJ1-1; D is unresolved. Trimming stripped 1 base from V and 1 base from J, with 7 bases between. This CDR3 comprises 14 residues. Per the germline V gene, CDR1 is LNHDA and CDR2 is SQIVND (reference sequence). The CDR3 nucleotides read TGTGCCAGTAGTATAGGGGTTTGGAACACTGAAGCTTTCTTT. Residues: CASSIGVWNTEAFF.

Many counts were recorded for this clone. Other nucleotide sequences in the sample specify the same CDR3. The chain links TRBV18 to TRBJ2-5; D tentatively reads TRBD1 or TRBD2 (6 bases each). Deletions cut 2 bases from V and 4 bases from J, with 8 bases between. The V gene's germline CDR1 is KGHSH and CDR2 LQKENI. CDR3 length: 13 amino acids. The DNA of the CDR3 is TGTGCCAGCTCACCAGGAGGGGGAGAGACCCAGTACTTC. It yields the protein CASSPGGGETQYF.

The gene calls are TRBV7-9 and TRBJ2-7; D assignment may be TRBD1 or TRBD2 (5 bases each). Trimming left V 6 bases short and J 12 bases short, with 18 bases between. This CDR3 comprises 12 residues. Germline loops: CDR1 SEHNR, CDR2 FQNEAQ (reference sequence). CDR3 residues: CASSPGTRVLYF. Written as DNA, the CDR3 is TGTGCCAGCAGTCCTGGGACGCGGGTATTGTACTTC.

The chain links TRBV28 to TRBJ1-2; 7 nucleotides line up with TRBD1. Germline CDR1 is MDHEN and CDR2 is SYDVKM. CDR3 size: 14 residues. V lost 5 bases to trimming and J lost 2 bases; unmatched junction nucleotides: 5. The CDR3 is CASSTMTGNYGYTF. CDR3 DNA sequence: TGTGCCAGCAGTACTATGACAGGGAACTATGGCTACACCTTC.

The V and J genes are TRBV2 and TRBJ2-5; possibly TRBD1 or TRBD2 for D (5 bases each). The CDR3 has 13 amino acids. The V and J ends lost 5 bases and 5 bases respectively, with 12 bases between them. Looked up from germline, CDR1 is SNHLY and CDR2 is FYNNEI. The CDR3 is CASSMGEGETQYF. The CDR3 DNA is TGTGCCAGCAGTATGGGGGAAGGTGAGACCCAGTACTTC.

The V and J genes are TRBV27 and TRBJ2-7; 10 bases fit TRBD2. This CDR3 comprises 15 residues. V gave up 4 bases and J gave up 4 bases; unmatched junction bases: 7. CDR1 and CDR2 from the germline V gene are MNHEY and SMNVEV (reference sequence). In DNA, the CDR3 is TGTGCCAGCAGTTCATGGGGGACTAGCGAGTACGAGCAGTACTTC. It specifies CASSSWGTSEYEQYF.

The CDR3: CASRRQDYTEAFF. CDR3 sequence (DNA): TGTGCCAGCAGGCGACAGGATTACACTGAAGCTTTCTTT. The chain couples TRBV27 to TRBJ1-1; TRBD1 is a possible D gene (6 bases). In germline, CDR1 is MNHEY, CDR2 SMNVEV (reference sequence). CDR3 length: 13 amino acids. Trimming left V 6 bases short and J 3 bases short, with 11 bases between.

The chain joins TRBV10-3 to TRBJ1-2; D not resolved. The length of the CDR3 is 13 residues. Germline lookup yields CDR1 ENHRY and CDR2 SYGVKD. V lost 2 bases, J lost 4 bases, and 8 bases lay in between. The CDR3 DNA reads TGTGCCATCAGTGAGGCGGGTAGCTATGGCTACACCTTC. It specifies CAISEAGSYGYTF.

This rearrangement joins TRBV6-1 to TRBJ1-3; D gene unclear. V was trimmed by 4 bases and J by 7 bases, leaving 11 bases between them. CDR1 and CDR2 from the germline V gene are MNHNS and SASEGT. There are 13 residues in the CDR3. CDR3: CASSADGFNTIYF. CDR3 sequence (DNA): TGTGCCAGCAGTGCGGACGGTTTTAACACCATATATTTT.

J is TRBJ1-2 and V is TRBV14, with D unresolved. CDR3 length equals 15 residues. The V gene's germline CDR1 is SGHDN and CDR2 FVKESK. V gave up 4 bases and J gave up 4 bases, with 16 bases separating them. The CDR3 bases are TGTGCCAGCAGCCCTCTACGCGGCAGTGGCTATGGCTACACCTTC. This gives the protein CASSPLRGSGYGYTF. The full variable domain, in which reference TRBV14 and TRBJ1-2 provide the parts outside the CDR3, is EAGVTQFPSHSVIEKGQTVTLRCDPISGHDNLYWYRRVMGKEIKFLLHFVKESKQDESGMPNNRFLAERTGGTYSTLKVQPAELEDSGVYFCASSPLRGSGYGYTFGSGTRLTVV.

V is TRBV29-1 and J is TRBJ1-5, with D unresolved. The CDR3 is 13 residues long. Germline V lookup: CDR1 SQVTM, CDR2 ANQGSEA. V was clipped by 4 bases and J by 6 bases, with 13 bases between them. The CDR3 DNA sequence: TGCAGCGTTGTGGTCAGCCCCGGTCAGCCCCAGCATTTT. It specifies CSVVVSPGQPQHF. Supplemented by reference TRBV29-1 and TRBJ1-5, the full variable domain reads SAVISQKPSRDICQRGTSLTIQCQVDSQVTMMFWYRQQPGQSLTLIATANQGSEATYESGFVIDKFPISRPNLTFSTLTVSNMSPEDSSIYLCSVVVSPGQPQHFGDGTRLSIL.

The chain couples TRBV2 to TRBJ2-7, with D possibly matching TRBD1 (6 bases). Trimming removed 8 bases at V and 5 bases at J, with 16 bases between. The CDR3 has 13 residues. The germline V gene encodes CDR1 SNHLY and CDR2 FYNNEI. The CDR3 coding sequence is TGTGCCAGCGGGGCCCAGGGGATCGACGAGCAGTACTTC. This translates into CASGAQGIDEQYF.